This T cell receptor (beta chain) came from a study of a mutant IDH1 vaccine in newly diagnosed glioma. About the research overall: Patients got their first vaccination 4-6 weeks after radiotherapy alone, or with temozolomide cycles. Treated patients had a mean age of 40.4 years and a sex split that was roughly 60% male and roughly 40% female.

Overall study findings and caveats: Top peripheral T cell clonotype shifts appeared unrelated to pseudoprogression.

Only in-frame clones appear in the TCRdb table, and some are missing; sequencing was by immunoSEQ multiplex PCR. The sample records 65,000 or so clones, about 85% being singletons. Time point given: week 23, last vaccination. Vaccine doses each comprised 300 ug of mutant IDH1 20-mer peptide, with topical imiquimod. Patients carried new grade 3 or 4 IDH1-mutant astrocytomas lacking nuclear ATRX. In its sample, this clone was seen once. Its antigen remains unidentified. Relative to the germline gene, one junction end is altered; a read error may explain this. Different DNA sequences within this sample yield the same CDR3. The length of the CDR3 is 13 residues. CDR1 and CDR2 from the germline V gene are MNHEY and SMNVEV (reference sequence).

The clonotype was recovered from a man under 40 with glioma. This material consisted of PBMCs, taken from a glioma patient whose treatment included an IDH1 peptide vaccine. This sequence joins TRBV27 and TRBJ1-5; D unresolved. The CDR3 region has the DNA TGTGCCAGCAGTCTATCGTCCAATCAGCCCCAGCATTTT. It translates to CASSLSSNQPQHF.